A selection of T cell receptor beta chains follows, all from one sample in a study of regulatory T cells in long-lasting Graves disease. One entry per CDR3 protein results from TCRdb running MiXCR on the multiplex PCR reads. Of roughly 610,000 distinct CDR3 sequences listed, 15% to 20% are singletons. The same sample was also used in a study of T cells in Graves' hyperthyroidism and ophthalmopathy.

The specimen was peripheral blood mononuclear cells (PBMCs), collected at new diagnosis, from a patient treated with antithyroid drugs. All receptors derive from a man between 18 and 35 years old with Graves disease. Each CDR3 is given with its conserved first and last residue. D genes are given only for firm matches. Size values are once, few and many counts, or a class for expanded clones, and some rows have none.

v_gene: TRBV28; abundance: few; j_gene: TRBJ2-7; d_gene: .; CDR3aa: CASSPPLGARATYEQYF; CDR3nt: TGTGCCAGCAGTCCACCCCTGGGGGCACGTGCAACCTACGAGCAGTACTTC
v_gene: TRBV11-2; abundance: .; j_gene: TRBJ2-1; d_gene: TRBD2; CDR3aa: CASSLIAGEGNEQFF; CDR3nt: TGTGCCAGCAGCTTAATAGCGGGAGAAGGGAATGAGCAGTTCTTC
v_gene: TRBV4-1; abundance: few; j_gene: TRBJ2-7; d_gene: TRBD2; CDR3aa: CASSPTLAAPGGQYF; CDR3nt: TGCGCCAGCAGCCCGACACTAGCGGCCCCTGGTGGGCAGTACTTC
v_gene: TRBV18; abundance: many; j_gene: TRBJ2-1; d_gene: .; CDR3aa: CASSPYEWSSYNEQFF; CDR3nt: TGTGCCAGCTCACCCTACGAGTGGAGCTCCTACAATGAGCAGTTCTTC
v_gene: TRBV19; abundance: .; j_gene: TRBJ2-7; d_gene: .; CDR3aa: CASSIVGQRAYEQYF; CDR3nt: TGTGCCAGTAGTATAGTGGGGCAGAGGGCCTACGAGCAGTACTTC
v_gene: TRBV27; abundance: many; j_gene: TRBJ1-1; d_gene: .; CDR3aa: CASSLSRPVNTEAFF; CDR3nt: TGTGCCAGCAGTTTATCGCGCCCGGTGAACACTGAAGCTTTCTTT
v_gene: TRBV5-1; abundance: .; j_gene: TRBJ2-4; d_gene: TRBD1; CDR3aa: CASSSTGGGNIQYF; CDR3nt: TGCGCCAGCAGCTCGACAGGGGGCGGGAACATTCAGTACTTC
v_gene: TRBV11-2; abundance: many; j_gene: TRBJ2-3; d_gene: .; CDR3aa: CASSLDRTRAQYF; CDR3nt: TGTGCCAGCAGCTTAGATCGGACGCGGGCGCAGTATTTT
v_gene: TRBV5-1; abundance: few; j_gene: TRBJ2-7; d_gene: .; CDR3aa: CASSFGDFISYEQYF; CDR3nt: TGCGCCAGCAGCTTCGGCGACTTTATATCCTACGAGCAGTACTTC
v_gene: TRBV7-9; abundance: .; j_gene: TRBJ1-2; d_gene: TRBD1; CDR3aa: CASSFESGTGTYGYTF; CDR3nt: TGTGCCAGCAGCTTTGAATCCGGGACAGGCACCTATGGCTACACCTTC
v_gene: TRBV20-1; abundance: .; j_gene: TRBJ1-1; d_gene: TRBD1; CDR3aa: CSAKGTGQGTEAFF; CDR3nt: TGCAGTGCCAAGGGCACGGGACAGGGGACTGAAGCTTTCTTT
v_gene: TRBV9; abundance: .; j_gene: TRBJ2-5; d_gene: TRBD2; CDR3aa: CASSVAAGEETQYF; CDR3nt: TGTGCCAGCAGCGTAGCGGCGGGAGAAGAGACCCAGTACTTC
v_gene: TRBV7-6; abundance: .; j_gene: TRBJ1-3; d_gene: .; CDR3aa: CASSLYLGTGNTIYF; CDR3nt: TGTGCCAGCAGCTTATATTTGGGGACTGGAAACACCATATATTTT
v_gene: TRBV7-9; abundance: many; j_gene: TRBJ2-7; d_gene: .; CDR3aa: CASSLGLSGIDEQYF; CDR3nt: TGTGCCAGCAGCCTAGGCCTATCAGGGATCGACGAGCAGTACTTC
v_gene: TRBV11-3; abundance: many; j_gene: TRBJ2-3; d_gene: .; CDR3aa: CASSSLNVPDTQYF; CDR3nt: TGTGCCAGCAGCTCCCTGAATGTACCAGATACGCAGTATTTT
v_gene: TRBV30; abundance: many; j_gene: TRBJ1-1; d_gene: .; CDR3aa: CAWRTVNTEAFF; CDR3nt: TGTGCCTGGCGGACAGTGAACACTGAAGCTTTCTTT
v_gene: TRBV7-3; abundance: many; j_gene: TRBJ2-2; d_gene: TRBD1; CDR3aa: CASSFRTGDDSGELFF; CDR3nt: TGTGCCAGCAGCTTTAGGACAGGGGACGACTCCGGGGAGCTGTTTTTT
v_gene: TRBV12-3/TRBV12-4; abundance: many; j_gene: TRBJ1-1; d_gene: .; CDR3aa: CASSEIMNTEAFF; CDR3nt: TGTGCCAGCAGCGAGATCATGAACACTGAAGCTTTCTTT
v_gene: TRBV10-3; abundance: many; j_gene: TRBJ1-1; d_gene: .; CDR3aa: CAISEPTTGNTEAFF; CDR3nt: TGTGCCATCAGTGAGCCAACTACAGGGAACACTGAAGCTTTCTTT
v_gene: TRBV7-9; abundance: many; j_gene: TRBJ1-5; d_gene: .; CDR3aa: CASSLSLGNQPQHF; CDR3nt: TGTGCCAGCAGCTTATCCCTCGGCAATCAGCCCCAGCATTTT
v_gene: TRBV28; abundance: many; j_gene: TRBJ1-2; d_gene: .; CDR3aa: CASTHVPREKGYTF; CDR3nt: TGTGCCAGCACCCATGTGCCCCGGGAGAAGGGCTACACCTTC
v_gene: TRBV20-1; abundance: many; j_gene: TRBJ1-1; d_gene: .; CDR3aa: CSAISGGTEAFF; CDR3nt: TGCAGTGCTATATCGGGGGGCACTGAAGCTTTCTTT
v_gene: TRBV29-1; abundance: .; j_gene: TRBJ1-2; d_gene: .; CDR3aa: CSGRDVSNYGYTF; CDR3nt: TGCAGCGGGAGGGATGTGTCTAACTATGGCTACACCTTC
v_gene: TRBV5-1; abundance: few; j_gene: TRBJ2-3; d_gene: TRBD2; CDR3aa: CASSPGGGAPDTQYF; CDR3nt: TGCGCCAGCAGCCCGGGGGGGGGGGCCCCAGATACGCAGTATTTT